These 9 T cell receptor beta chains were sequenced from one sample in a study of shared clonotypes between healthy human individuals. Terminally differentiated effector memory CD45RA+ cells were excluded by CCR7 positive selection of CD45RO-negative cells. Libraries were prepared by immunoSEQ multiplex PCR; TCRdb keeps only in-frame clonotypes and omits some of them. This table holds around 600,000 clones, 85% to 95% found once. The specimen sequenced was naive CD8+ T cells sorted from blood. These receptors all stem from a woman aged 30 to 39 in good health.

The gene calls are TRBV9 and TRBJ2-1, with TRBD2 matching 7 bases. The CDR3 totals 14 residues. The germline V gene encodes CDR1 SGDLS and CDR2 YYNGEE. With V trimmed by 4 bases and J by 9 bases, 10 bases remained unmatched. The CDR3 nucleotides read TGTGCCAGCAGCCCGGCGGGCGGGAGTGCTGAGCAGTTCTTC. This gives the protein CASSPAGGSAEQFF.

V gene TRBV7-2 combines with J gene TRBJ2-5; 8 bases line up with TRBD1. The germline V gene encodes CDR1 SGHTA and CDR2 FQGNSA. There are 14 residues in the CDR3. V was clipped by 6 bases and J by 5 bases; unmatched bases: 8. The DNA for the CDR3 is TGTGCCAGCAGACTACAGGGGGTCAGGGAGACCCAGTACTTC. This gives the protein CASRLQGVRETQYF. Looking up the rest from reference TRBV7-2 and TRBJ2-5 gives the full variable domain: GAGVSQSPSNKVTEKGKDVELRCDPISGHTALYWYRQSLGQGLEFLIYFQGNSAPDKSGLPSDRFSAERTGGSVSTLTIQRTQQEDSAVYLCASRLQGVRETQYFGPGTRLLVL.

Only one count was recorded for this clone. The chain carries TRBV2 and TRBJ1-2; D not certain. Germline assignment: CDR1 SNHLY and CDR2 FYNNEI. Trimming removed 10 bases at V and 4 bases at J, with 16 bases between. This CDR3 has 13 amino acids. The chain's CDR3 is CATDMTETYGYTF. CDR3 coding DNA: TGTGCCACAGATATGACGGAAACCTATGGCTACACCTTC. Filled out from reference TRBV2 and TRBJ1-2, the complete variable domain reads EPEVTQTPSHQVTQMGQEVILRCVPISNHLYFYWYRQILGQKVEFLVSFYNNEISEKSEIFDDQFSVERPDGSNFTLKIRSTKLEDSAMYFCATDMTETYGYTFGSGTRLTVV.

V is TRBV21-1 and J is TRBJ1-5; TRBD1 is taken as the D call from the table, unchecked against the DNA. TRBV21-1 is labeled a pseudogene. The CDR3 has 18 residues. CDR3 coding DNA: TGTGCCAGCAGCCTAGGATGGGACATCGAGGACAGCAATCAGCCCCAGCATTTT. Translation: CASSLGWDIEDSNQPQHF.

Written as DNA, the CDR3 is TGTGCCAGCAGGGCGGGGGGATATCAGCCCCAGCATTTT. Amino acid sequence: CASRAGGYQPQHF. The chain combines TRBV2 with TRBJ1-5; a weak D match, TRBD1 (5 bases). Germline V gene lookup returns CDR1 SNHLY and CDR2 FYNNEI. The CDR3 covers 13 residues. V shed 6 bases and J shed 5 bases, with 11 bases lying between them.

This chain connects TRBV6-6 to TRBJ2-6; D is possibly TRBD1 or TRBD2 (5 bases each). CDR3 length: 14 residues. The germline V and J ends were trimmed by 8 bases and 5 bases, with 13 bases remaining between them. Germline V gene lookup returns CDR1 MNHNY and CDR2 SVGAGI (reference sequence). CDR3 sequence: CASGIGARANVLTF. The CDR3 nucleotides are TGTGCCAGCGGCATCGGGGCCCGGGCCAACGTCCTGACTTTC.

In DNA form, the CDR3 reads TGTGCCAGTAGTACCGCGGGATTCCGCACAGATACGCAGTATTTT. It codes for CASSTAGFRTDTQYF. This chain uses TRBV19 with TRBJ2-3; weak D call: TRBD2 (6 bases). Trimming took off 4 bases at V and 1 base at J, with 12 bases between the two ends. There are 15 residues in the CDR3. From germline, CDR1 is LNHDA and CDR2 SQIVND (reference sequence).

The rearrangement uses TRBV7-8 and TRBJ2-5; D is ambiguous. Trimming left V 3 bases short and J 2 bases short, with 7 bases between. CDR1 is SGHVS, CDR2 FQNEAQ, per germline. This CDR3 has 13 amino acids. For the CDR3, the DNA is TGTGCCAGCAGCTTGGGCGTACAAGAGACCCAGTACTTC. Residues: CASSLGVQETQYF.

This chain uses TRBV7-9 with TRBJ2-1; the D gene is possibly TRBD1 (6 bases). The germline V gene encodes CDR1 SEHNR and CDR2 FQNEAQ (reference sequence). This CDR3 contains 14 residues. V lost 5 bases, J lost 8 bases, and 16 bases lay in between. The CDR3 spells CASSGGQSHDEQFF. In nucleotides, the CDR3 is TGTGCCAGCAGCGGCGGACAGAGCCACGATGAGCAGTTCTTC. The whole variable domain, filled in from reference TRBV7-9 and TRBJ2-1, reads DTGVSQNPRHKITKRGQNVTFRCDPISEHNRLYWYRQTLGQGPEFLTYFQNEAQLEKSRLLSDRFSAERPKGSFSTLEIQRTEQGDSAMYLCASSGGQSHDEQFFGPGTRLTVL.